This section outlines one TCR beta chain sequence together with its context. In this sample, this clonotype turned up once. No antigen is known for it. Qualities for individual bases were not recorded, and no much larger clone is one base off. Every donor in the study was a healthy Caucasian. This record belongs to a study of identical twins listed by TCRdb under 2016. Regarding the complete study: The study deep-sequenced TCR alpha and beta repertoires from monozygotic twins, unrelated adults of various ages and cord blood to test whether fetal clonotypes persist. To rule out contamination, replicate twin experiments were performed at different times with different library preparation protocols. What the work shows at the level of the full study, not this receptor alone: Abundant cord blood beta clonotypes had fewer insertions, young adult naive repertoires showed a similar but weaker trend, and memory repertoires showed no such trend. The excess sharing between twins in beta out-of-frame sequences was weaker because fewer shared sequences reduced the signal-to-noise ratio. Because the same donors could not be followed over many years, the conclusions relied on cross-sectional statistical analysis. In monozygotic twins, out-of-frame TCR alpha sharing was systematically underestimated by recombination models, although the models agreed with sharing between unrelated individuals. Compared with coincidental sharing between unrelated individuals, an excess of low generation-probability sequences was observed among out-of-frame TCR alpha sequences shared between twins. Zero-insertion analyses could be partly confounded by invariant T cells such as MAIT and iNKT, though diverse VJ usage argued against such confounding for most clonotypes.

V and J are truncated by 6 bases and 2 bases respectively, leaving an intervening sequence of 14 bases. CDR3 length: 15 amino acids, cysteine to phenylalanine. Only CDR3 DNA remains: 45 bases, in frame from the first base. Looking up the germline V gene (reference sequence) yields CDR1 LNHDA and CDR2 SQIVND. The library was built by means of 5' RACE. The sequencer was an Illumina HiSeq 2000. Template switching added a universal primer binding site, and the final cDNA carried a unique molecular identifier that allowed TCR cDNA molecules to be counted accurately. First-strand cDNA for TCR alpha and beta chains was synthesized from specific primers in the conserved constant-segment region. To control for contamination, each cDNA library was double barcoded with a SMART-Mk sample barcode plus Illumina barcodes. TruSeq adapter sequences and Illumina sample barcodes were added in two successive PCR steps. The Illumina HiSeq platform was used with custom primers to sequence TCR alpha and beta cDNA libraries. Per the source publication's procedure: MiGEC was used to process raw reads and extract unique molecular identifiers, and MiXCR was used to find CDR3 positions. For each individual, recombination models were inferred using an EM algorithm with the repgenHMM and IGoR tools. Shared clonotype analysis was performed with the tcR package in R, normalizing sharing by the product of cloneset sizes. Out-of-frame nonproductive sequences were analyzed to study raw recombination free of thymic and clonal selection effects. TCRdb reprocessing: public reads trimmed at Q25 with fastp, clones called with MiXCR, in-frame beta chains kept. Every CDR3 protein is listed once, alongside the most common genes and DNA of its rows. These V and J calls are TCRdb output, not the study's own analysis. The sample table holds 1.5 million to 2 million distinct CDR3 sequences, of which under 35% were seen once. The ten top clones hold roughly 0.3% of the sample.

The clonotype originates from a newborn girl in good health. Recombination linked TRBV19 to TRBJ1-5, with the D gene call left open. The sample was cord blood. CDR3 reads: CASSPGELGNQPQHF. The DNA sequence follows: TGTGCCAGTAGCCCCGGAGAACTGGGCAATCAGCCCCAGCATTTT.